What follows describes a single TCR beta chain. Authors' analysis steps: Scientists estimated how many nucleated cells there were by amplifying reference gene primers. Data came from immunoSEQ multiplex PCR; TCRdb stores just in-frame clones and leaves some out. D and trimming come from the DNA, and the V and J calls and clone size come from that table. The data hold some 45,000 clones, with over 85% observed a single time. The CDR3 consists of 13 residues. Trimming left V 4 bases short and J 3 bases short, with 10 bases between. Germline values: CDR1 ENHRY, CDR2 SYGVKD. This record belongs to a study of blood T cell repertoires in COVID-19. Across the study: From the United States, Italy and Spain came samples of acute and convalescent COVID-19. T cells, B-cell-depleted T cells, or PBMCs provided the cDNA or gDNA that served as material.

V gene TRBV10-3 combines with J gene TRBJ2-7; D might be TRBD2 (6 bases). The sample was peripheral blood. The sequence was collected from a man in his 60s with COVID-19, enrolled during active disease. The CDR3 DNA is TGTGCCATCAGTGGTAATAGCGGCTACGAGCAGTACTTC. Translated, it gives CAISGNSGYEQYF.